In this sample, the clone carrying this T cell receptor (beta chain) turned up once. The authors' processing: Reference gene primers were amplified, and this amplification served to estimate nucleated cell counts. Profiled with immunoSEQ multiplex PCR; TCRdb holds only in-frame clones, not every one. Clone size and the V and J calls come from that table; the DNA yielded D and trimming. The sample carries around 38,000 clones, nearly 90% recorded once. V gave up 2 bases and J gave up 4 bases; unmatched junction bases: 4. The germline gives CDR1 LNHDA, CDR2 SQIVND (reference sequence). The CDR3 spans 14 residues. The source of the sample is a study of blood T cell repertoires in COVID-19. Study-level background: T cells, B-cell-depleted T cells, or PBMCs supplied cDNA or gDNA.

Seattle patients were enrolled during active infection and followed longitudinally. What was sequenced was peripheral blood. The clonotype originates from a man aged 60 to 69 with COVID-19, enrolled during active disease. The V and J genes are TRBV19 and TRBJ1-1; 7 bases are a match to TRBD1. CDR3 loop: CASSITAGGTEAFF. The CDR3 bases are TGTGCCAGTAGTATAACGGCAGGGGGCACTGAAGCTTTCTTT.